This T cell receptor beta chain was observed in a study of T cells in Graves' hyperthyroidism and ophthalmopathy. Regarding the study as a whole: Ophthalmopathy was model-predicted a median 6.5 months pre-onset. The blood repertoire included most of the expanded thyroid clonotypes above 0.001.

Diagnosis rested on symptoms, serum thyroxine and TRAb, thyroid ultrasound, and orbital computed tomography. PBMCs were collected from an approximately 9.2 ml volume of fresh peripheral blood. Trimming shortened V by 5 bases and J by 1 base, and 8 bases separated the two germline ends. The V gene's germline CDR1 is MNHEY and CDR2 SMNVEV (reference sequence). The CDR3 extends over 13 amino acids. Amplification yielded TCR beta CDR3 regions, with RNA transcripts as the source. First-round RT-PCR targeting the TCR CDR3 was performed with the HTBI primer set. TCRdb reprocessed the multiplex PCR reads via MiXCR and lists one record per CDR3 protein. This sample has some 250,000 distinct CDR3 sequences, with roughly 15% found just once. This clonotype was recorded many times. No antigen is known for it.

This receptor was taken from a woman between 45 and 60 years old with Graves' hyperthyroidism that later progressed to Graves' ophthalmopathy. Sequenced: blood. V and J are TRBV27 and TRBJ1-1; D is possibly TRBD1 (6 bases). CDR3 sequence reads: CASSQQGNTEAFF. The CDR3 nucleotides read TGTGCCAGCAGTCAACAGGGGAACACTGAAGCTTTCTTT.